This T cell receptor beta chain was obtained from a study of T-cell memory formation after mild COVID-19. For the study at large: Across donors, TCR clusters were largely donor specific.

Study-wide points: Contracting CD4+ clones sat mainly in CM and EM; CD8+ in EMRA. Pre-infection memory already had some responding clones, implying cross-reactive memory joined.

This clonotype was seen ten or more times. Its target is not known. V lost 5 bases, J lost 3 bases, and 8 bases stayed unmatched. The CDR3 loop spans 16 amino acids. In germline, CDR1 is SGHRS, CDR2 YFSETQ. Sample barcodes and UMIs were carried by the TCR alpha and TCR beta cDNA libraries that 5'RACE generated with constant-segment primers. TCRdb re-called the 5' RACE reads with MiXCR, one entry per CDR3 protein. The sample shows fewer than 700,000 distinct CDR3 sequences, about a sixth of them seen only once. This TCR came from an adult woman who had mild COVID-19 (a few samples of this study predate the infection). Cell type and time point are not known. The sample taken for sequencing was PBMCs or a T cell subset sorted from them (not recorded which). The V call is TRBV5-1, the J call TRBJ2-5; TRBD1 matches at 12 bases. CDR3 DNA: TGCGCCAGCAGAAAGGGACAGGGGGCAGGGGAAGAGACCCAGTACTTC. Protein product: CASRKGQGAGEETQYF.